These 23 T cell receptor beta chains were sequenced from one sample in a study of T-cell memory formation after mild COVID-19. TCRdb re-called the 5' RACE reads with MiXCR, one entry per CDR3 protein. Altogether 400,000 to 500,000 distinct CDR3 sequences are present, around 18% being singletons, with the ten largest covering roughly 8%. Material for sequencing was PBMCs or a T cell subset sorted from them (not recorded which). These receptor sequences come from an adult woman who had mild COVID-19 (a few samples of this study predate the infection). Cell type and time point are not known.

This chain connects TRBV7-2 to TRBJ2-7, with 8 bases lining up with TRBD2. Germline V gene data show CDR1 as SGHTA and CDR2 as FQGNSA. The V segment lost 5 bases and the J segment 4 bases; nucleotides outside the gene matches: 10. The CDR3 consists of 15 residues. CDR3 in DNA: TGTGCCAGCAGCCTGGGGGTTGCGGGAGGATACGAGCAGTACTTC. Amino acid sequence: CASSLGVAGGYEQYF.

This clonotype occurred a few times. This chain links TRBV6-2 or TRBV6-3 with TRBJ2-5; the match to TRBD2 covers 9 bases. Germline assignment: CDR1 MNHEY and CDR2 SVGEGT. V lost 5 bases to trimming and J lost 5 bases; unmatched junction nucleotides: 15. The length of the CDR3 is 17 residues. CDR3 amino acids: CASSRPRAGGSVETQYF. The CDR3 bases are TGTGCCAGCAGTCGCCCCAGGGCGGGGGGGAGTGTGGAGACCCAGTACTTC.

This clonotype was found a few times. The rearrangement links TRBV5-1 to TRBJ2-5; TRBD2 might be the D (6 bases). The germline gives CDR1 SGHRS, CDR2 YFSETQ. The V gene lost 0 bases and the J gene lost 4 bases, with 19 bases spanning the gap. This CDR3 spans 17 amino acids. CDR3 loop: CASSLASWGERRETQYF. CDR3 bases: TGCGCCAGCAGCTTGGCTTCTTGGGGGGAAAGACGAGAGACCCAGTACTTC.

J is TRBJ2-2 and V is TRBV9; 8 bases fit TRBD1. The CDR3 totals 13 residues. J lost 1 base, V lost 7 bases, and 0 bases had no gene match. From germline, CDR1 is SGDLS and CDR2 YYNGEE. CDR3 DNA: TGTGCCAGCGGGACAGGGAACACCGGGGAGCTGTTTTTT. Translated: CASGTGNTGELFF.

The rearrangement uses TRBV5-1 and TRBJ1-2; TRBD1 matches 8 bases. With V trimmed by 0 bases and J by 6 bases, 4 bases remained unmatched. This CDR3 spans 14 amino acids. Germline assignment: CDR1 SGHRS and CDR2 YFSETQ. The CDR3 region has the DNA TGCGCCAGCAGCTTGGGTCAGGGGGCTGATGGCTACACCTTC. This translates into CASSLGQGADGYTF. The whole variable domain, filled in from reference TRBV5-1 and TRBJ1-2, reads KAGVTQTPRYLIKTRGQQVTLSCSPISGHRSVSWYQQTPGQGLQFLFEYFSETQRNKGNFPGRFSGRQFSNSRSEMNVSTLELGDSALYLCASSLGQGADGYTFGSGTRLTVV.

This chain uses TRBV3-1 with TRBJ1-1; 8 nucleotides agree with TRBD1. Trimming at V came to 2 bases and at J to 3 bases, leaving 2 bases not matched to a gene. CDR1 and CDR2 (germline): LGHDT, YNNKEL (reference sequence). This CDR3 spans 14 amino acids. The CDR3 sequence is CASSQRDRYTEAFF. CDR3 sequence (DNA): TGTGCCAGCAGCCAAAGGGACAGGTACACTGAAGCTTTCTTT.

In this sample, this clonotype turned up a few times. V usage is TRBV27 and J usage is TRBJ2-7, with 8 positions matching TRBD1. J gave up 6 bases and V 8 bases, and 12 bases lay outside the gene matches. CDR1 and CDR2 from the germline V gene are MNHEY and SMNVEV (reference sequence). The CDR3 has 14 amino acids. The CDR3 nucleotides read TGTGCCAGCCTGGGTTTCGGACAGGGAGGCGAGCAGTACTTC. Translating it yields CASLGFGQGGEQYF.

A few counts support this clonotype. The gene calls are TRBV2 and TRBJ1-2; TRBD1 is a possible D gene (5 bases). The CDR3 extends over 15 amino acids. The V end lost 4 bases, the J end lost 5 bases, and 17 bases lay between the germline ends. CDR1 and CDR2 from the germline V gene are SNHLY and FYNNEI. CDR3 region: CASSGDGEGSYGYTF. The CDR3 DNA reads TGTGCCAGCAGTGGGGACGGGGAGGGGAGTTATGGCTACACCTTC.

The chain uses TRBV27 and TRBJ2-6, with 13 bases that match TRBD2. Trimming removed 5 bases from V and 0 bases from J; junction bases left unmatched: 4. This CDR3 is 18 amino acids long. Germline CDR1 MNHEY, CDR2 SMNVEV (reference sequence). As DNA, the CDR3 is TGTGCCAGCAGTCGGGGACTAGCGGGGCTCTCTGGGGCCAACGTCCTGACTTTC. It codes for CASSRGLAGLSGANVLTF.

The rearrangement links TRBV5-4 to TRBJ1-2; 11 nucleotides match TRBD1. The CDR3 length is 15 residues. The junction had 6 bases not matched to a gene; V was cut back by 4 bases and J by 4 bases. Germline V gene lookup returns CDR1 SGHNT and CDR2 YYREEE (reference sequence). CDR3: CASSGGQGELYGYTF. The CDR3 bases are TGTGCCAGCAGCGGGGGACAGGGGGAGCTCTATGGCTACACCTTC.

DNA of the CDR3: TGTGCCAGCAGTTACGACGGCTCTGGAAACACCATATATTTT. Translated: CASSYDGSGNTIYF. V gene TRBV6-6 combines with J gene TRBJ1-3, with D uncertain. Trimming removed 2 bases from V and 0 bases from J, with 5 bases in between. The CDR3 covers 14 residues. CDR1 is MNHNY, CDR2 SVGAGI, per germline (reference sequence).

V and J are TRBV7-9 and TRBJ2-7; 9 nucleotides align to TRBD1. This CDR3 is 14 amino acids long. CDR1 is SEHNR, CDR2 FQNEAQ, per germline (reference sequence). J gave up 5 bases and V 3 bases, and 5 bases lay outside the gene matches. CDR3 sequence: CASSFGTGTHEQYF. DNA for the CDR3: TGTGCCAGCAGCTTCGGGACAGGGACCCACGAGCAGTACTTC. Filled out from reference TRBV7-9 and TRBJ2-7, the complete variable domain reads DTGVSQNPRHKITKRGQNVTFRCDPISEHNRLYWYRQTLGQGPEFLTYFQNEAQLEKSRLLSDRFSAERPKGSFSTLEIQRTEQGDSAMYLCASSFGTGTHEQYFGPGTRLTVT.

The chain recombines TRBV12-3 or TRBV12-4 with TRBJ1-6; 8 positions agree with TRBD1. Trimming at V came to 6 bases and at J to 10 bases, leaving 8 bases not matched to a gene. The CDR3 extends over 14 amino acids. Here the CDR3 DNA reads TGTGCCAGCAGCCCGGGGACAGGTTACTCACCCCTCCACTTT. Translation: CASSPGTGYSPLHF.

A few counts support this clonotype. This CDR3 is CASSQVILSPYGYTF. Here the CDR3 DNA reads TGTGCCAGCAGCCAAGTTATCCTGAGTCCTTATGGCTACACCTTC. This chain connects TRBV4-2 to TRBJ1-2; no definite D call. V was cut by 1 base and J by 5 bases, with 14 bases left in between. Germline CDR1 and CDR2: LGHNA and YNFKEQ. This CDR3 region has 15 residues.

The chain uses TRBV12-3 or TRBV12-4 and TRBJ1-1, with TRBD1 matching 8 bases. This CDR3 has 14 residues. V dropped 5 bases and J dropped 4; count of bases not matched to a gene: 6. The CDR3 region is CASSGQGVFTEAFF. CDR3 bases: TGTGCCAGCAGTGGACAGGGTGTTTTCACTGAAGCTTTCTTT.

The chain carries TRBV7-9 and TRBJ1-1; no firm D call. This CDR3 spans 14 amino acids. Per the germline V gene, CDR1 is SEHNR and CDR2 is FQNEAQ (reference sequence). V gave up 4 bases and J gave up 4 bases, with 13 bases separating them. CDR3 nucleotides: TGTGCCAGCAGCTCACCCACCGCGGGCACTGAAGCTTTCTTT. It yields the protein CASSSPTAGTEAFF.

This clonotype has just a few counts. CDR3: CASSLPDRNEQFF. Written as DNA, the CDR3 is TGCGCCAGCAGCTTGCCCGACCGCAATGAGCAGTTCTTC. This chain joins TRBV5-1 and TRBJ2-1; D is uncertain. The V end was cut by 1 base, the J end by 6 bases, with 8 bases between. The V gene's germline CDR1 is SGHRS and CDR2 YFSETQ. The CDR3 loop spans 13 amino acids.

This clonotype was seen a few times. The chain combines TRBV6-2 or TRBV6-3 with TRBJ2-5; D is possibly TRBD2 (6 bases). The CDR3 extends over 17 amino acids. Looked up from germline, CDR1 is MNHEY and CDR2 is SVGEGT. V was clipped by 7 bases and J by 1 base, with 22 bases between them. The CDR3 sequence: CASIMARRGGRQETQYF. The CDR3 DNA sequence: TGTGCCAGCATCATGGCCCGGAGGGGCGGGCGCCAAGAGACCCAGTACTTC.

The rearrangement links TRBV3-2 to TRBJ2-5; TRBD2 is the table's D call, not checked against the DNA. TRBV3-2 is a known pseudogene. The length of the CDR3 is 19 residues. CDR3 in DNA: TGTGCCAGCAGCCAAGAAAACGAAGGGACTAGCGGGAGCCAAGAGACCCAGTACTTC. It codes for CASSQENEGTSGSQETQYF.

A few counts support this clonotype. This chain joins TRBV10-3 and TRBJ2-7; D gene uncertain. Trimming removed 3 bases at V and 2 bases at J, with 11 bases between. The germline CDR1 and CDR2 sequences are ENHRY and SYGVKD. The CDR3 contains 14 residues. The CDR3 loop is CAISDKDEPYEQYF. Written as DNA, the CDR3 is TGTGCCATCAGTGACAAGGACGAGCCCTACGAGCAGTACTTC.

The table lists this clonotype with many counts. The V call is TRBV18, the J call TRBJ1-1, with D maybe TRBD1 (5 bases). Germline V gives CDR1 KGHSH, CDR2 LQKENI. V was trimmed by 3 bases and J by 3 bases, leaving 14 bases between them. The CDR3 contains 15 residues. The CDR3 here is CASSPSRVGDTEAFF. The CDR3 DNA reads as TGTGCCAGCTCACCCTCGCGGGTAGGGGACACTGAAGCTTTCTTT. Drawing the rest from reference TRBV18 and TRBJ1-1, the complete variable domain is NAGVMQNPRHLVRRRGQEARLRCSPMKGHSHVYWYRQLPEEGLKFMVYLQKENIIDESGMPKERFSAEFPKEGPSILRIQQVVRGDSAAYFCASSPSRVGDTEAFFGQGTRLTVV.

There are many counts of this clonotype. The chain uses TRBV20-1 and TRBJ2-1; D is unresolved. The CDR3 runs to 14 residues. CDR1 DFQATT and CDR2 SNEGSKA come from the germline V gene (reference sequence). Trimming took 5 bases from V and 7 from J, leaving 18 bases between them. CDR3 residues: CSAPREGKWNEQFF. CDR3 bases: TGCAGTGCTCCTAGGGAAGGGAAATGGAATGAGCAGTTCTTC.

CDR3 nucleotides: TGTGCCAGCAGGGAGGGGGGAACTACCTATGGCTACACCTTC. This codes for CASREGGTTYGYTF. The chain has TRBV12-3 or TRBV12-4 and TRBJ1-2; a weak D match, TRBD1 (6 bases). The length of the CDR3 is 14 residues. V gave up 6 bases and J gave up 4 bases, with 15 bases separating them.